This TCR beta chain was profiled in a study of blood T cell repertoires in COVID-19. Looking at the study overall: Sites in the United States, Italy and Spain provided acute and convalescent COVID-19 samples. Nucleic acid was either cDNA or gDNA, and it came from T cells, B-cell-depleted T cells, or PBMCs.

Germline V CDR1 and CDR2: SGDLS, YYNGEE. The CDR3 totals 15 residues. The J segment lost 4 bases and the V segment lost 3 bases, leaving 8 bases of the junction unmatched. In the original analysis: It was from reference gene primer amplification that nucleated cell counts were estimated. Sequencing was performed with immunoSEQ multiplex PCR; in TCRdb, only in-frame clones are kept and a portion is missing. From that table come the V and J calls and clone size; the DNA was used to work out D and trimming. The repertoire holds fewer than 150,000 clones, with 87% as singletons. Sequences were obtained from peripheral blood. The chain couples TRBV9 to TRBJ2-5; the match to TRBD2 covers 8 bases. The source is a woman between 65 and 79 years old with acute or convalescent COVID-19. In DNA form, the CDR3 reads TGTGCCAGCAGCGGTGGACTAGCCGACCGAGAGACCCAGTACTTC. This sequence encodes CASSGGLADRETQYF. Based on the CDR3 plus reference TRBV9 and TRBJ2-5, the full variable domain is DSGVTQTPKHLITATGQRVTLRCSPRSGDLSVYWYQQSLDQGLQFLIQYYNGEERAKGNILERFSAQQFPDLHSELNLSSLELGDSALYFCASSGGLADRETQYFGPGTRLLVL.